These 8 T cell receptor beta chains came from one sample sequenced in a study of T cell repertoires in cytomegalovirus infection. MiXCR, applied by TCRdb to the reads, yields one record per CDR3 protein. The table includes 100,000 to 150,000 distinct CDR3 sequences, approximately 30% detected once. These receptors have no identified antigens. The sequencing used CD8+ T cells from cultured PBMCs, collected from culture after CMV antigen stimulation. The receptors stem from a human donor in good health (CMV status not recorded). Some clones in this sample may be carry-over from other donors' samples.

The chain uses TRBV5-1 and TRBJ2-5; no definite D call. V was shortened by 3 bases and J by 2 bases, with 11 bases between the two germline ends. This CDR3 comprises 14 residues. The germline gives CDR1 SGHRS, CDR2 YFSETQ. The CDR3 protein is CASSWAQTQETQYF. As DNA, the CDR3 is TGCGCCAGCAGCTGGGCTCAGACACAAGAGACCCAGTACTTC.

CDR3 in DNA: TGTGCCAGCAGTGAATTCGCGGGGGGGTCCTACAATGAGCAGTTCTTC. It codes for CASSEFAGGSYNEQFF. The chain employs TRBV6-1 and TRBJ2-1; TRBD2 aligns across 9 bases. Losses at the gene ends were 2 bases for V and 1 base for J; bases not matched to a gene: 3. The germline V gene encodes CDR1 MNHNS and CDR2 SASEGT. The CDR3 spans 16 residues.

In this sample, this clonotype turned up a few times. This chain links TRBV6-2 or TRBV6-3 with TRBJ1-5, with D uncertain. V lost 6 bases to trimming and J lost 0 bases, with 15 bases between them. The CDR3 loop spans 16 amino acids. The germline CDR1 and CDR2 sequences are MNHEY and SVGEGT. The DNA for the CDR3 is TGTGCCAGCAGCTCCCCGGACGGTAATAGCAATCAGCCCCAGCATTTT. Residues: CASSSPDGNSNQPQHF.

This sequence joins TRBV20-1 and TRBJ2-3; 9 bases agree with TRBD2. Germline CDR1 reads DFQATT; CDR2 reads SNEGSKA (reference sequence). With V trimmed by 6 bases and J by 2 bases, 12 bases remained unmatched. There are 16 residues in the CDR3. In DNA, the CDR3 is TGCAGTGCCCGTAAAAGCGGGGGGATTTTCACAGATACGCAGTATTTT. Its translation is CSARKSGGIFTDTQYF.

The chain uses TRBV7-4 and TRBJ2-3; 11 nucleotides align to TRBD2. Per germline, CDR1 SGHVT and CDR2 SQSDAQ. This CDR3 is built from 15 residues. Germline trimming cut 4 bases from V and 10 bases from J; bases unmatched to any gene: 10. The CDR3 DNA is TGTGCCAGCAGCTCCACTACTAGCGGGGGAAGTGCGCAGTATTTT. It translates to CASSSTTSGGSAQYF.

This clonotype was picked up a small number of times. The gene calls are TRBV27 and TRBJ1-6, with no clear D. V was trimmed by 3 bases and J by 2 bases, leaving 11 bases between them. Germline CDR1 MNHEY, CDR2 SMNVEV (reference sequence). CDR3 length: 16 amino acids. CDR3 DNA: TGTGCCAGCAGTTTCAGCCTATTTGCCTATAATTCACCCCTCCACTTT. Its protein product is CASSFSLFAYNSPLHF.

This sequence joins TRBV6-2 or TRBV6-3 and TRBJ1-1; D gene ambiguous. The V gene lost 2 bases and the J gene lost 5 bases, with 9 bases spanning the gap. The CDR3 loop spans 13 amino acids. Germline V CDR1 and CDR2: MNHEY, SVGEGT. CDR3 DNA sequence: TGTGCCAGCAGTTACGTCGGGAGGACTGAAGCTTTCTTT. Protein product: CASSYVGRTEAFF.

This clonotype was picked up a small number of times. V and J are TRBV6-5 and TRBJ2-7, with D hard to call. Trimming took 6 bases from V and 0 from J, leaving 9 bases between them. The CDR3 extends over 13 amino acids. Germline CDR1 is MNHEY and CDR2 is SVGAGI. The CDR3 loop reads CASSPGHSYEQYF. The CDR3 coding sequence is TGTGCCAGCAGCCCGGGCCACTCCTACGAGCAGTACTTC.